This record concerns one T cell receptor (beta chain) sequence. These data originate in a study of cytomegalovirus exposure and HLA in healthy donors. Study context: In a previous analysis, nearly 120 million unique TCR beta sequences were found from 150 million to 200 million T cells. Researchers found that roughly 80% of around 400 genotyped donors fell within the Caucasian-associated ancestry cluster.

Germline V CDR1 and CDR2: SQVTM, ANQGSEA. The V and J ends lost 7 bases and 2 bases, in that order; junction bases with no gene match: 6. CDR3 length: 13 amino acids. PCR primers comprised 60 Vbeta and 13 Jbeta primers. Assay used: immunoSEQ multiplex PCR; TCRdb lists only in-frame clones, some missing. In total, the table holds 75,000 to 95,000 clones. V is TRBV29-1 and J is TRBJ2-5; TRBD2 aligns across 8 bases. This TCR came from a girl aged 5 to 17 in good health and CMV-seropositive. Input material: PBMCs. In DNA, the CDR3 is TGCAGCGCGGGGGGGGCCGCACAAGAGACCCAGTACTTC. It translates to CSAGGAAQETQYF.